Below are 5 T cell receptor beta chains sequenced from a single sample in a study of Ad26.COV2.S vaccination and SARS-CoV-2 variants. The table came from immunoSEQ multiplex PCR; TCRdb's copy has only in-frame clones and leaves some out. The sample records 510,000 or so clones, around nine tenths being singletons. Stated treatment: around 19 received Ad26.COV2.S at low or high dose, single or two shots; about five received placebo; per-sample allocation not given. Specimens were obtained on day 63 following the first vaccine or placebo injection. This material consisted of peripheral blood, taken in a trial of Ad26.COV2.S vaccine versus placebo. All receptors come from a person aged 18-65 years who received the Ad26.COV2.S COVID-19 vaccine or a placebo.

The J gene is TRBJ2-1, the V gene TRBV18; no firm D call. Per germline, CDR1 KGHSH and CDR2 LQKENI. The CDR3 sequence is 13 residues long. V was cut by 3 bases and J by 7 bases, with 10 bases left in between. Written as DNA, the CDR3 is TGTGCCAGCTCACCCCAGGAGAATAATGAGCAGTTCTTC. Translated: CASSPQENNEQFF.

The rearrangement joins TRBV4-3 to TRBJ2-5; 9 bases agree with TRBD2. CDR3 length: 16 residues. With 1 base clipped from V and 7 bases from J, the junction kept 10 bases outside the gene matches. Germline CDR1 LGHNA, CDR2 YSLEER. The DNA for the CDR3 is TGCGCCAGCAGCCAAGTTTCGCTAGCGGGAAGGGCGACCCAGTACTTC. This codes for CASSQVSLAGRATQYF.

The chain combines TRBV28 with TRBJ2-4, with D uncertain. CDR1 and CDR2 (germline): MDHEN, SYDVKM. The CDR3 runs to 14 residues. V lost 2 bases and J 9 bases, leaving 14 bases between the germline ends. CDR3 in amino acids: CASSLGVPESIQYF. CDR3 sequence (DNA): TGTGCCAGCAGTTTAGGCGTCCCGGAGAGCATTCAGTACTTC.

This chain links TRBV6-5 with TRBJ2-1; 8 bases agree with TRBD2. The CDR3 is 13 amino acids. CDR1 and CDR2 from the germline V gene are MNHEY and SVGAGI. V was clipped by 8 bases and J by 3 bases; unmatched bases: 3. The DNA for the CDR3 is TGTGCCAGCGTTAGCGGGAACTACAATGAGCAGTTCTTC. Its protein is CASVSGNYNEQFF.

This chain joins TRBV4-3 and TRBJ2-7; the match to TRBD1 covers 8 bases. Losses at the gene ends were 1 base for V and 1 base for J; bases not matched to a gene: 3. Germline CDR1 and CDR2: LGHNA and YSLEER. This CDR3 comprises 15 residues. The CDR3 region has the DNA TGCGCCAGCAGCCAAGGGACAGGGCCTTCCTACGAGCAGTACTTC. It translates to CASSQGTGPSYEQYF.